These 13 T cell receptor beta chains came from one sample sequenced in a study of neoadjuvant anti-PD-1 for oral cavity cancer. Produced via immunoSEQ multiplex PCR; TCRdb's table is partial and in-frame only. This repertoire shows about 7,200 clones, 50% to 75% found once; its top ten account for approximately 6%. The specimen comprised tumor tissue, sampled before nivolumab (anti-PD-1) treatment. Receptor source: a person between 40 and 79 years old with oral cavity squamous cell carcinoma.

The chain uses TRBV11-3 and TRBJ2-1, with D unclear. From germline, CDR1 is SGHNT and CDR2 YENEEA. The CDR3 has 16 amino acids. The V end lost 1 base, the J end lost 0 bases, and 10 bases lay between the germline ends. CDR3: CASSLGKSSSYNEQFF. CDR3 nucleotides: TGTGCCAGCAGCTTAGGTAAATCGAGCTCCTACAATGAGCAGTTCTTC. Together with reference TRBV11-3 and TRBJ2-1, the CDR3 gives the full variable domain: EAGVVQSPRYKIIEKKQPVAFWCNPISGHNTLYWYLQNLGQGPELLIRYENEEAVDDSQLPKDRFSAERLKGVDSTLKIQPAELGDSAVYLCASSLGKSSSYNEQFFGPGTRLTVL.

In this sample, this clone is medium-sized (0.01 to 0.1%). The J gene is TRBJ1-5, the V gene TRBV7-2; D gene unclear. This CDR3 has 13 residues. CDR1 and CDR2 from the germline V gene are SGHTA and FQGNSA. Trimming took 1 base from V and 10 from J, leaving 11 bases between them. CDR3 sequence: CASSLEYLQPQHF. The CDR3 DNA sequence: TGTGCCAGCAGCTTAGAGTATCTGCAACCCCAGCATTTT.

V and J are TRBV4-2 and TRBJ2-5; 12 nucleotides line up with TRBD2. The V segment lost 4 bases and the J segment 7 bases; nucleotides outside the gene matches: 13. The CDR3 has 17 residues. Germline V gene lookup returns CDR1 LGHNA and CDR2 YNFKEQ. For the CDR3, the DNA is TGTGCCAGCAGCCTTGACCCTATGACTAGCGGGGGAGGGACCCAGTACTTC. It yields the protein CASSLDPMTSGGGTQYF.

The chain combines TRBV25-1 with TRBJ2-3; no definite D call. The germline V gene has CDR1 MGHDK and CDR2 SYGVNS. This CDR3 has 11 residues. Trimming shortened V by 7 bases and J by 2 bases, and 4 bases separated the two germline ends. CDR3 nucleotides: TGTGCCAGCACGCACACAGATACGCAGTATTTT. It codes for CASTHTDTQYF. Together with reference TRBV25-1 and TRBJ2-3, the CDR3 gives the full variable domain: EADIYQTPRYLVIGTGKKITLECSQTMGHDKMYWYQQDPGMELHLIHYSYGVNSTEKGDLSSESTVSRIRTEHFPLTLESARPSHTSQYLCASTHTDTQYFGPGTRLTVL.

This clone was found once. This chain connects TRBV5-4 to TRBJ2-3, with TRBD1 matching over 8 bases. The trim removed 4 bases at V and 4 bases at J, leaving 11 bases unmatched. There are 16 residues in the CDR3. Germline-derived CDR1 and CDR2 are SGHNT and YYREEE (reference sequence). In DNA form, the CDR3 reads TGTGCCAGCAGCCCCACAGGGGGATACTCGTCAGATACGCAGTATTTT. It specifies CASSPTGGYSSDTQYF.

By sample share, this clone is medium-sized. The V call is TRBV16, the J call TRBJ1-1; D not resolved. The CDR3 has 14 amino acids. Germline CDR1 KGHSY, CDR2 FQNENV. Trimming pared 4 bases from V and 4 bases from J, leaving 13 bases between. The CDR3 protein is CASSPTRRATEAFF. CDR3 nucleotide sequence: TGTGCCAGCAGCCCTACTAGGAGGGCCACTGAAGCTTTCTTT.

This rearrangement joins TRBV6-6 to TRBJ2-5; 7 bases map to TRBD1. The CDR3 sequence is 16 residues long. V trimming: 5 bases; J trimming: 1 base; junction bases outside the gene matches: 10. Germline CDR1 reads MNHNY; CDR2 reads SVGAGI (reference sequence). The CDR3 DNA follows: TGTGCCAGCAGTGTGTGGGGAGACAGGGCCCAAGAGACCCAGTACTTC. Its protein product is CASSVWGDRAQETQYF.

The table lists this clone with a few counts. The chain employs TRBV5-6 and TRBJ2-1; TRBD1 or TRBD2 may be the D gene (5 bases each). CDR1 is SGHDT, CDR2 YYEEEE, per germline. This CDR3 has 13 residues. The germline V and J ends were trimmed by 0 bases and 5 bases, with 6 bases remaining between them. The CDR3 spells CASSLGDHNEQFF. CDR3 bases: TGTGCCAGCAGCTTGGGGGACCACAATGAGCAGTTCTTC.

This sequence joins TRBV10-3 and TRBJ2-7; no clear D gene. Germline V gene lookup returns CDR1 ENHRY and CDR2 SYGVKD. CDR3 size: 12 residues. The V gene lost 8 bases and the J gene lost 4 bases, with 12 bases spanning the gap. This CDR3 is CAIQNLGYEQYF. The CDR3, as DNA: TGTGCCATCCAGAACCTGGGTTACGAGCAGTACTTC.

The chain couples TRBV6-6 to TRBJ2-2; TRBD1 might be the D (5 bases). This CDR3 spans 14 amino acids. The germline V gene encodes CDR1 MNHNY and CDR2 SVGAGI (reference sequence). Trimming stripped 6 bases from V and 8 bases from J, with 16 bases between. Written as DNA, the CDR3 is TGTGCCAGCAGGGGGCCCAGTGATGGAGGGGAGCTGTTTTTT. Amino acid sequence: CASRGPSDGGELFF.

The chain uses TRBV13 and TRBJ2-3; D possibly corresponds to TRBD2 (6 bases). Germline V gene lookup returns CDR1 PRHDT and CDR2 FYEKMQ (reference sequence). The CDR3 length is 15 residues. The V gene lost 5 bases and the J gene lost 0 bases, with 12 bases spanning the gap. The CDR3 DNA is TGTGCCAGCAGCCCTACGGCGGGGAGCACAGATACGCAGTATTTT. Translated: CASSPTAGSTDTQYF. Full variable domain (rest looked up from reference TRBV13 and TRBJ2-3): AAGVIQSPRHLIKEKRETATLKCYPIPRHDTVYWYQQGPGQDPQFLISFYEKMQSDKGSIPDRFSAQQFSDYHSELNMSSLELGDSALYFCASSPTAGSTDTQYFGPGTRLTVL.

This sequence joins TRBV5-1 and TRBJ2-7; a possible D gene is TRBD1 (5 bases). CDR1 is SGHRS and CDR2 is YFSETQ in the germline V gene. The V and J ends lost 6 bases and 3 bases respectively, with 10 bases between them. CDR3 length: 12 amino acids. The CDR3 spells CASNLGDYEQYF. In DNA, the CDR3 is TGCGCCAGCAACCTAGGGGACTACGAGCAGTACTTC.

This rearrangement joins TRBV9 to TRBJ2-1, with 12 bases fitting TRBD2. The CDR3 runs to 15 residues. The germline V gene has CDR1 SGDLS and CDR2 YYNGEE. With V trimmed by 4 bases and J by 7 bases, 6 bases remained unmatched. The CDR3, as DNA: TGTGCCAGCAGCCCTAGCGGGAGGGCCGGGAATGAGCAGTTCTTC. It specifies CASSPSGRAGNEQFF.